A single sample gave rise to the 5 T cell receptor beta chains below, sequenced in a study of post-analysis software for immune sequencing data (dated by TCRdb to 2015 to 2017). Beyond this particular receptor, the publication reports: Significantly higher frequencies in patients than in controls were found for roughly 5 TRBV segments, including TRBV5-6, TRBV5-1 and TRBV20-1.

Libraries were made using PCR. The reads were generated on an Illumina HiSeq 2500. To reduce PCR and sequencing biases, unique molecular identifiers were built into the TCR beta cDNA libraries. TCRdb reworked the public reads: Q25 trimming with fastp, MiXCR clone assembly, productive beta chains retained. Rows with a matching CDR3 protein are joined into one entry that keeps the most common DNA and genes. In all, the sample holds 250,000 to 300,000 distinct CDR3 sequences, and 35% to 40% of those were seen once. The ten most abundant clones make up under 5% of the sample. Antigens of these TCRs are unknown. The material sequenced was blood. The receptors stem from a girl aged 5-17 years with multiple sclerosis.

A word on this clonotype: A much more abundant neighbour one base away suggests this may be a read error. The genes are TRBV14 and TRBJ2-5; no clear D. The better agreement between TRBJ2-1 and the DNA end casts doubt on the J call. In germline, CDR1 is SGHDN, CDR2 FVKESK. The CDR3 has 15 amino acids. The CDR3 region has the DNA TGTGCCAGCAGTCGAAGGACGGGTACCTACAATGGGCAGTTCTTC. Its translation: CASSRRTGTYNGQFF.

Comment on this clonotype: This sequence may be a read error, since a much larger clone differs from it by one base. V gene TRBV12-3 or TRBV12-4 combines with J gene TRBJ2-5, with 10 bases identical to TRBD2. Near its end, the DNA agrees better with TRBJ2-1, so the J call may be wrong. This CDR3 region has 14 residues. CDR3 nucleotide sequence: TGTGCCAGCAGCTTAGCGGGAGGAGGGGAGACCCAGTTCTTC. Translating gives CASSLAGGGETQFF.

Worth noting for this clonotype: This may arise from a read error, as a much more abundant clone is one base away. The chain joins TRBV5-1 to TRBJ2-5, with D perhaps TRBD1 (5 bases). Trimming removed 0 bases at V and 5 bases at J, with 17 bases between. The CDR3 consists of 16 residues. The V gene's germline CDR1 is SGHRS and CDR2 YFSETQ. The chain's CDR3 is CASSLGSGSIGETQYF. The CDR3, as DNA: TGCGCCAGCAGCTTGGGGTCAGGGTCCATAGGCGAGACCCAGTACTTC.

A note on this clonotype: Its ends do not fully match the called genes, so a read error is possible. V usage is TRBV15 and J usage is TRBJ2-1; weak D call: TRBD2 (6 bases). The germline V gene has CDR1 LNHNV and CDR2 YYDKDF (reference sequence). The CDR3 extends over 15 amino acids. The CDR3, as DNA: TGTGCCGCCAGCACGGCCGGGACTCCTTACAATGAGCAGTTCTTC. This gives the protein CAASTAGTPYNEQFF.

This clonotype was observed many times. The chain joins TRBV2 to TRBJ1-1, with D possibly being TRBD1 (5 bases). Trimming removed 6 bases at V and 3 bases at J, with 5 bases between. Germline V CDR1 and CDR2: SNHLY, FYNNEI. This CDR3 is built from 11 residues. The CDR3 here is CASRGDTEAFF. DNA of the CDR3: TGTGCCAGCAGGGGGGACACTGAAGCTTTCTTT.